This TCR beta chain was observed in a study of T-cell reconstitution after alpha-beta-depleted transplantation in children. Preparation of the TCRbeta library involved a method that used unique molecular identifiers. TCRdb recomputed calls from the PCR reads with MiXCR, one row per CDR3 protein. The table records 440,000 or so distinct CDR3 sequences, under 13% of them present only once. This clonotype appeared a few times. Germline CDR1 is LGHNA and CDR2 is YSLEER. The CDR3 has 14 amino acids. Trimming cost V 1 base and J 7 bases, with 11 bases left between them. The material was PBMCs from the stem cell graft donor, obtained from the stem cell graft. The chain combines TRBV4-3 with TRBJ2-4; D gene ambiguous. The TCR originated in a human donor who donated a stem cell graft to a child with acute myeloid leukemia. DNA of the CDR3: TGCGCCAGCAGCCAAGCTGACCAAAAGAACATTCAGTACTTC. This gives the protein CASSQADQKNIQYF.